This TCR beta chain was retrieved from a study of identical twins. Notes on the study in general: Surplus twin overlap in beta out-of-frame sequences was less pronounced.

From the 5' RACE reads, TCRdb called clonotypes with MiXCR, one entry per CDR3 protein. In the table there are 400,000 to 550,000 distinct CDR3 sequences, less than 25% of which are singletons. This clonotype occurred a few times. Its specificity is not known. J gave up 2 bases and V 6 bases, and 4 bases lay outside the gene matches. The length of the CDR3 is 14 residues. CDR1 is DFQATT, CDR2 SNEGSKA, per germline (reference sequence). This sample was also put to use in a study of T cells expressing NK-cell markers. As reported in that work: Seropositivity for HCMV was found in seven of the eight sequenced donors, with one seronegative. NKG2C+ dominant clonotypes from a handful of donors made up about 1.0-7.5% of CD8+ T cells.

The source of this sequence is a young woman in good health. The J gene is TRBJ2-2, the V gene TRBV20-1; the match to TRBD2 covers 9 bases. The specimen sequenced was CD4+ T cells sorted from blood. The CDR3, as DNA: TGCAGTGCAATTAGCGGGAGTAACACCGGGGAGCTGTTTTTT. As protein: CSAISGSNTGELFF.